Below, 32 T cell receptor beta chains from the same sample are listed, as sequenced in a study of radiotherapy plus CTLA-4 blockade in lung cancer. Measured with immunoSEQ multiplex PCR; TCRdb has only the in-frame clones, and not every one. Among approximately 99,000 clones listed, 70% to 90% were seen once. The input for sequencing was peripheral blood, taken from a patient treated with radiotherapy plus ipilimumab. The receptors shown here come from a human donor with non-small cell lung cancer that progressed on radiotherapy plus ipilimumab.

DNA for the CDR3: TGTGCCAGCAGCCCCCAAAGACAGGGGAATTTCCCCAATGAAAAACTGTTTTTT. It translates to CASSPQRQGNFPNEKLFF. The chain couples TRBV11-3 to TRBJ1-4; TRBD1 matches 8 bases. The CDR3 has 18 residues. J gave up 5 bases and V 5 bases, and 16 bases lay outside the gene matches. The germline CDR1 and CDR2 sequences are SGHNT and YENEEA.

J is TRBJ2-5 and V is TRBV19, with TRBD1 matching over 7 bases. The CDR3 is made up of 14 amino acids. CDR1 is LNHDA, CDR2 SQIVND, per germline (reference sequence). J lost 4 bases, V lost 2 bases, and 4 bases had no gene match. The CDR3 loop reads CASSIRTGRETQYF. As DNA, the CDR3 is TGTGCCAGTAGTATACGGACAGGACGAGAGACCCAGTACTTC.

A single count supports this clone. The J gene is TRBJ2-7, the V gene TRBV7-3; D is uncertain. V dropped 6 bases and J dropped 0 bases, with 9 bases sitting between them. The germline CDR1 and CDR2 sequences are SGHTA and FQGTGA. The CDR3 length is 13 residues. CDR3 loop: CASSNYPSYEQYF. The CDR3 coding sequence is TGTGCCAGCAGTAACTATCCCTCCTACGAGCAGTACTTC.

This clone was seen a single time. This chain links TRBV15 with TRBJ1-1; perhaps TRBD1 as D (6 bases). The V end was cut by 4 bases, the J end by 1 base, with 10 bases between. CDR3 length equals 14 residues. CDR1 is LNHNV and CDR2 is YYDKDF in the germline V gene (reference sequence). The CDR3 spells CATSTGVWNTEAFF. For the CDR3, the DNA is TGTGCCACCAGCACAGGGGTTTGGAACACTGAAGCTTTCTTT.

The rearrangement links TRBV5-6 to TRBJ2-7, with TRBD1 matching over 10 bases. The CDR3 is 16 residues long. CDR1 and CDR2 from the germline V gene are SGHDT and YYEEEE. The J segment lost 3 bases and the V segment lost 4 bases, leaving 10 bases of the junction unmatched. The CDR3, as DNA: TGTGCCAGCAGCCCGGCGGGACAGGGGACTGGCTACGAGCAGTACTTC. Protein sequence: CASSPAGQGTGYEQYF. Based on the CDR3 plus reference TRBV5-6 and TRBJ2-7, the full variable domain is DAGVTQSPTHLIKTRGQQVTLRCSPKSGHDTVSWYQQALGQGPQFIFQYYEEEERQRGNFPDRFSGHQFPNYSSELNVNALLLGDSALYLCASSPAGQGTGYEQYFGPGTRLTVT.

The J gene is TRBJ2-7, the V gene TRBV2; D is uncertain. The V gene lost 0 bases and the J gene lost 7 bases, with 4 bases spanning the gap. This CDR3 contains 11 residues. The germline CDR1 and CDR2 sequences are SNHLY and FYNNEI. In DNA form, the CDR3 reads TGTGCCAGCAGTGAAGCGGGGGAGCAGTACTTC. As protein: CASSEAGEQYF.

The chain is built from TRBV25-1 and TRBJ1-1, with TRBD1 as a possible D gene (6 bases). V dropped 4 bases and J dropped 5 bases, with 17 bases sitting between them. The CDR3 spans 15 residues. Germline CDR1 and CDR2: MGHDK and SYGVNS. In DNA, the CDR3 is TGTGCCAGCAGTGGGGGGGCAGAGCGAGGGACTGAAGCTTTCTTT. It yields the protein CASSGGAERGTEAFF.

J is TRBJ2-7 and V is TRBV5-1; 8 nucleotides match TRBD2. CDR1 and CDR2 from the germline V gene are SGHRS and YFSETQ. The CDR3 extends over 15 amino acids. Trimming removed 4 bases from V and 5 bases from J; junction bases left unmatched: 11. CDR3 region: CASSRVGAGEHEQYF. CDR3 DNA sequence: TGCGCCAGCAGCCGGGTCGGAGCGGGAGAACACGAGCAGTACTTC.

The V and J genes are TRBV2 and TRBJ1-1, with a possible D match to TRBD1 (6 bases). This CDR3 contains 12 residues. With 2 bases removed from V and 10 bases from J, the gap between germline ends came to 11 bases. Germline values: CDR1 SNHLY, CDR2 FYNNEI. This CDR3 is CASSETGLRAFF. In DNA form, the CDR3 reads TGTGCCAGCAGTGAAACAGGGTTGAGAGCTTTCTTT.

The CDR3 here is CASSLGWQGSDTQYF. The CDR3 DNA sequence: TGTGCCAGCAGTTTGGGGTGGCAAGGCTCAGATACGCAGTATTTT. The V gene is TRBV6-6, the J gene TRBJ2-3, with unresolved D. The CDR3 is 15 residues long. Trimming removed 4 bases from V and 4 bases from J, with 15 bases in between. Looked up from germline, CDR1 is MNHNY and CDR2 is SVGAGI (reference sequence).

CDR3 region: CASSGWKGSYTEAFF. In DNA form, the CDR3 reads TGTGCCAGCAGCGGATGGAAAGGCAGCTACACTGAAGCTTTCTTT. The gene calls are TRBV9 and TRBJ1-1; D call uncertain. This CDR3 is 15 amino acids long. With 3 bases removed from V and 3 bases from J, the gap between germline ends came to 15 bases. CDR1 and CDR2 from the germline V gene are SGDLS and YYNGEE.

V usage is TRBV6-1 and J usage is TRBJ2-7; 9 bases map to TRBD1. Germline loops: CDR1 MNHNS, CDR2 SASEGT. The CDR3 totals 15 residues. V lost 5 bases and J lost 4; bases outside the gene matches: 9. CDR3 coding DNA: TGTGCCAGCAGTTCCAAGACAGGGGGACTTTACGAGCAGTACTTC. This codes for CASSSKTGGLYEQYF.

This chain links TRBV11-3 with TRBJ1-2; D ambiguous. Germline V gives CDR1 SGHNT, CDR2 YENEEA. V lost 1 base to trimming and J lost 4 bases, with 7 bases between them. The CDR3 length is 13 residues. CDR3 DNA sequence: TGTGCCAGCAGCTTAGGACCAGTCTATGGCTACACCTTC. Amino acid sequence: CASSLGPVYGYTF.

On this clone: Other DNA sequences from this sample encode an identical CDR3 as well. The chain has TRBV6-5 and TRBJ2-1; 7 nucleotides align to TRBD2. V was pared by 2 bases and J by 9 bases, with 1 base of the junction left unmatched. The CDR3 runs to 12 residues. In germline, CDR1 is MNHEY, CDR2 SVGAGI. In DNA form, the CDR3 reads TGTGCCAGCAGTTACCGCGGGGGTGAGCAGTTCTTC. Translated: CASSYRGGEQFF.

The chain employs TRBV6-6 and TRBJ2-2, with 10 bases identical to TRBD2. J gave up 3 bases and V 6 bases, and 7 bases lay outside the gene matches. Germline CDR1 reads MNHNY; CDR2 reads SVGAGI (reference sequence). The CDR3 is 16 amino acids. CDR3 sequence: CASRDSTSGYTGELFF. The CDR3, as DNA: TGTGCCAGCAGAGACTCGACTAGCGGGTACACCGGGGAGCTGTTTTTT.

V gene TRBV27 combines with J gene TRBJ2-7, with 12 bases fitting TRBD2. V gave up 6 bases and J gave up 4 bases; unmatched junction bases: 7. This CDR3 comprises 15 residues. Germline V gene sequence: CDR1 MNHEY, CDR2 SMNVEV (reference sequence). CDR3 bases: TGTGCCAGCAGCCCTACTAGCGGGAGGCGGTACGAGCAGTACTTC. This codes for CASSPTSGRRYEQYF.

J is TRBJ2-6 and V is TRBV11-2, with D unresolved. The CDR3 totals 18 residues. Germline V gives CDR1 SGHAT, CDR2 FQNNGV. Trimming removed 5 bases from V and 4 bases from J, with 21 bases in between. The CDR3, as DNA: TGTGCCAGCAGCCCACTCGAAATATCCCCTCTCGGGGCCAACGTCCTGACTTTC. Protein product: CASSPLEISPLGANVLTF.

V gene TRBV9 combines with J gene TRBJ2-1; D possibly corresponds to TRBD2 (6 bases). Trimming pared 1 base from V and 8 bases from J, leaving 22 bases between. CDR3 size: 17 residues. Germline lookup yields CDR1 SGDLS and CDR2 YYNGEE. The CDR3 protein is CASSVRYAEHPGDEQFF. CDR3 nucleotide sequence: TGTGCCAGCAGCGTACGGTACGCGGAACACCCGGGGGATGAGCAGTTCTTC.

This clone has only one observation. The V and J genes are TRBV25-1 and TRBJ1-1, with 8 positions matching TRBD1. The CDR3 runs 13 residues. V dropped 4 bases and J dropped 11; count of bases not matched to a gene: 9. The germline V gene encodes CDR1 MGHDK and CDR2 SYGVNS. The CDR3 loop reads CASSASATGAAFF. The CDR3 DNA is TGTGCCAGCAGTGCCTCCGCGACAGGGGCGGCTTTCTTT.

There are a few counts of this clone. This chain joins TRBV6-5 and TRBJ2-7; no firm D call. The CDR3 spans 12 residues. Germline lookup yields CDR1 MNHEY and CDR2 SVGAGI. Trimming took off 7 bases at V and 2 bases at J, with 9 bases between the two ends. The CDR3 coding sequence is TGTGCCAGCAAGAACCTGGCCTACGAGCAGTACTTC. Translated, it gives CASKNLAYEQYF.

The chain has TRBV10-2 and TRBJ2-7; 7 bases map to TRBD2. The J segment lost 5 bases and the V segment lost 0 bases, leaving 7 bases of the junction unmatched. CDR3 length: 15 amino acids. In germline, CDR1 is WSHSY, CDR2 SAAADI. CDR3 in DNA: TGCGCCAGCAGTGAGTCGTTTAGCGGGTCCAACGAGCAGTACTTC. Its translation is CASSESFSGSNEQYF.

V is TRBV7-3 and J is TRBJ2-1; the D gene is possibly TRBD2 (5 bases). Germline V gene data show CDR1 as SGHTA and CDR2 as FQGTGA. This CDR3 region has 15 residues. The V end lost 5 bases, the J end lost 6 bases, and 17 bases lay between the germline ends. CDR3 nucleotides: TGTGCCAGCAGCACCTATGGGAGTTTCGGCAATGAGCAGTTCTTC. It translates to CASSTYGSFGNEQFF.

V and J are TRBV5-1 and TRBJ2-7; perhaps TRBD2 as D (6 bases). V was trimmed by 4 bases and J by 4 bases, leaving 21 bases between them. The CDR3 totals 16 residues. CDR1 and CDR2 from the germline V gene are SGHRS and YFSETQ. This CDR3 is CASSREPTGSPYEQYF. The CDR3 DNA sequence: TGCGCCAGCAGCCGCGAACCGACCGGGAGTCCGTACGAGCAGTACTTC.

CDR3 amino acids: CASSSPGQGHQPQHF. The CDR3 DNA reads as TGTGCCAGCAGTTCCCCGGGACAGGGTCATCAGCCCCAGCATTTT. This chain links TRBV28 with TRBJ1-5; 9 nucleotides align to TRBD1. Germline loops: CDR1 MDHEN, CDR2 SYDVKM. The CDR3 spans 15 residues. V dropped 4 bases and J dropped 5; count of bases not matched to a gene: 6.

This clone was detected only once. The genes are TRBV18 and TRBJ2-7; D is perhaps TRBD2 (6 bases). This CDR3 spans 14 amino acids. Germline V CDR1 and CDR2: KGHSH, LQKENI. V lost 6 bases and J lost 4, with 16 bases in between. The CDR3 loop reads CASSPRGREYEQYF. CDR3 nucleotides: TGTGCCAGCTCCCCGCGGGGCAGGGAGTACGAGCAGTACTTC.

This chain joins TRBV21-1 and TRBJ2-1; the listed D gene, TRBD2, was not tested against the DNA. TRBV21-1 represents a pseudogene. The CDR3 is made up of 18 amino acids. This CDR3 reads CASSKGGRGGYSYNEQFF. The DNA for the CDR3 is TGTGCCAGCAGCAAAGGGGGCAGGGGAGGGTACTCCTACAATGAGCAGTTCTTC.

The chain couples TRBV18 to TRBJ2-1, with 12 bases aligning to TRBD2. V lost 3 bases to trimming and J lost 9 bases; unmatched junction nucleotides: 9. The CDR3 covers 16 residues. Germline CDR1 KGHSH, CDR2 LQKENI. DNA of the CDR3: TGTGCCAGCTCACCCCCTCTAGCGGGAGGGCTTGGTGAGCAGTTCTTC. It yields the protein CASSPPLAGGLGEQFF.

The chain recombines TRBV10-3 with TRBJ1-3; 8 bases line up with TRBD1. J gave up 1 base and V 6 bases, and 14 bases lay outside the gene matches. This CDR3 spans 18 amino acids. Germline CDR1 reads ENHRY; CDR2 reads SYGVKD. CDR3 loop: CAISLTTGTGSSGNTIYF. In DNA, the CDR3 is TGTGCCATCAGCCTCACGACCGGGACAGGTAGTTCTGGAAACACCATATATTTT.

The chain has TRBV11-3 and TRBJ1-2; 7 bases align to TRBD1. Germline assignment: CDR1 SGHNT and CDR2 YENEEA. This CDR3 region has 12 residues. The V gene end was trimmed by 6 bases and the J gene end by 8 bases; junction bases not matched to a gene: 6. CDR3 coding DNA: TGTGCCAGCAGTCGTGGGACAGTCGGCTACACCTTC. Protein sequence: CASSRGTVGYTF.

This chain uses TRBV5-1 with TRBJ2-7; D may be TRBD1 or TRBD2 (5 bases each). Germline CDR1 and CDR2: SGHRS and YFSETQ. The CDR3 has 18 residues. The germline V and J ends were trimmed by 2 bases and 0 bases, with 21 bases remaining between them. CDR3 DNA sequence: TGCGCCAGCAGCTTTCTTCCCCCGTTGCCAGGGACCTCCTACGAGCAGTACTTC. It codes for CASSFLPPLPGTSYEQYF.

The chain uses TRBV25-1 and TRBJ1-2, with D possibly TRBD1 on 6 matching bases. Germline CDR1 reads MGHDK; CDR2 reads SYGVNS. V lost 1 base and J 6 bases, leaving 15 bases between the germline ends. The CDR3 covers 15 residues. The CDR3 here is CASSEWGTTGNGYTF. The CDR3 nucleotides are TGTGCCAGCAGTGAATGGGGGACAACTGGAAATGGCTACACCTTC.

V gene TRBV29-1 combines with J gene TRBJ1-5; D ambiguous. The germline gives CDR1 SQVTM, CDR2 ANQGSEA. The CDR3 covers 15 residues. Trimming removed 4 bases from V and 11 bases from J, with 24 bases in between. The CDR3 DNA reads as TGCAGCGTTGTCGGCCGAGAGGTCGATTATTTGGCCCAGCATTTT. Amino acid sequence: CSVVGREVDYLAQHF.